This T cell receptor (beta chain) was observed in a study of control samples from healthy donors and cancer patients. Generated by immunoSEQ multiplex PCR, the TCRdb table keeps only in-frame clones and is missing some. The data contain around 190,000 clones, almost 90% of them seen just once; the ten biggest clones take up 1.4%. With 2 bases clipped from V and 2 bases from J, the junction kept 15 bases outside the gene matches. Germline V gene lookup returns CDR1 KGHDR and CDR2 SFDVKD. This CDR3 is 19 amino acids long. This chain connects TRBV24-1 to TRBJ2-5, with 8 positions matching TRBD1. The TCR comes from a woman in her fifties or sixties in good health. The sequenced sample consisted of blood. Written as DNA, the CDR3 is TGTGCCACCAGTGATTCCAGGGGGCGAGGGGTAGGGAGGCAAGAGACCCAGTACTTC. Its translation is CATSDSRGRGVGRQETQYF.